What follows describes a single T cell receptor (beta chain). The data are from a study of blood T cell repertoires in COVID-19. Seattle patients were enrolled during active infection and followed longitudinally. Profiling relied on immunoSEQ multiplex PCR, and the TCRdb table lists in-frame clones only, not all of them. The sample includes around 300,000 clones, 75% to 90% of them seen just once. The sample consisted of peripheral blood. This TCR was recovered from a woman aged 45 to 65 with COVID-19, enrolled during active disease.

CDR3 sequence: CASSDTGVNSPLHF. CDR3 coding DNA: TGTGCCAGCAGTGACACAGGGGTTAATTCACCCCTCCACTTT. V and J are TRBV2 and TRBJ1-6; the match to TRBD1 covers 7 bases. CDR3 length: 14 amino acids. The V segment lost 3 bases and the J segment 6 bases; nucleotides outside the gene matches: 2. CDR1 is SNHLY and CDR2 is FYNNEI in the germline V gene.